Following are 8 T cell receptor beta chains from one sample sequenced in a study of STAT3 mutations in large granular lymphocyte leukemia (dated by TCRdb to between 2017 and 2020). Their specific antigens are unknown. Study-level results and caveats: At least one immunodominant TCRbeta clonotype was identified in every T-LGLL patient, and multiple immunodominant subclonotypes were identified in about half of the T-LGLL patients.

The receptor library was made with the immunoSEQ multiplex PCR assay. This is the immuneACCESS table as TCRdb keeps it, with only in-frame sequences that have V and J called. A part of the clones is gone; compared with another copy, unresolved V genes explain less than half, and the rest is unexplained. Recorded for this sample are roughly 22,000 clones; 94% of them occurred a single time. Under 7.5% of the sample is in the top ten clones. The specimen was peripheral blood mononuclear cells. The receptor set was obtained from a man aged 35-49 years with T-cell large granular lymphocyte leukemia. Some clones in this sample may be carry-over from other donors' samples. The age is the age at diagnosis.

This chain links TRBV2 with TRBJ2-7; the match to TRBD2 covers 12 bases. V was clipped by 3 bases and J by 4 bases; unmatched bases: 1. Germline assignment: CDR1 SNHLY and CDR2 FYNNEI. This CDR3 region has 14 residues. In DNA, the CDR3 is TGTGCCAGCAGTGACGGGACTAGCGGGTACGAGCAGTACTTC. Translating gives CASSDGTSGYEQYF. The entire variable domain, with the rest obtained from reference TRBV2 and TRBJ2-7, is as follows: EPEVTQTPSHQVTQMGQEVILRCVPISNHLYFYWYRQILGQKVEFLVSFYNNEISEKSEIFDDQFSVERPDGSNFTLKIRSTKLEDSAMYFCASSDGTSGYEQYFGPGTRLTVT.

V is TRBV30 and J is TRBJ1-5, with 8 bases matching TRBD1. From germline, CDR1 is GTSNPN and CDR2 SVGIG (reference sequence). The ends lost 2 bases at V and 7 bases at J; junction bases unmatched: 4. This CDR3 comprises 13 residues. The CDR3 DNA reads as TGTGCCTGGAGTCAGGGGGCGAACCAGCCCCAGCATTTT. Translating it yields CAWSQGANQPQHF.

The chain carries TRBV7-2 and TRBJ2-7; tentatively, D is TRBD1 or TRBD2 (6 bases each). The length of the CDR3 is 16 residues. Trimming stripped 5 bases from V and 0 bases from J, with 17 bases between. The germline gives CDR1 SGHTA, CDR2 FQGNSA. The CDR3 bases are TGTGCCAGCAGCCTCGTCGGAGGGGGAAGCTCCTACGAGCAGTACTTC. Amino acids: CASSLVGGGSSYEQYF. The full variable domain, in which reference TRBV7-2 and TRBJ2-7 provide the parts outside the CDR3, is GAGVSQSPSNKVTEKGKDVELRCDPISGHTALYWYRQSLGQGLEFLIYFQGNSAPDKSGLPSDRFSAERTGGSVSTLTIQRTQQEDSAVYLCASSLVGGGSSYEQYFGPGTRLTVT.

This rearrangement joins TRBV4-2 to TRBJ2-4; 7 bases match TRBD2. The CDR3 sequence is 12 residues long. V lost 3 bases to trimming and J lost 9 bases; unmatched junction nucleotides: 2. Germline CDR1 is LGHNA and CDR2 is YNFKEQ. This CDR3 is CASSHGGSIQYF. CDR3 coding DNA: TGTGCCAGCAGCCACGGGGGGAGCATTCAGTACTTC.

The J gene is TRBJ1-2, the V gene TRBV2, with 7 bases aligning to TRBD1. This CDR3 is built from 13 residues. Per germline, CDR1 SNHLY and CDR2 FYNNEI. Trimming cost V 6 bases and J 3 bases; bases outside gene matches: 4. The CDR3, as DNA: TGTGCCAGCAGGGGACAGTTAGACTATGGCTACACCTTC. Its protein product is CASRGQLDYGYTF.

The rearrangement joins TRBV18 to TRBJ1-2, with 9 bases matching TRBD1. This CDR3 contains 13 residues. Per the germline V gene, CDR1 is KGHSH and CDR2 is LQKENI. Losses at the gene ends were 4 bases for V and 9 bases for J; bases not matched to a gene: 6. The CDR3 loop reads CASSLDRGASYTF. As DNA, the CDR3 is TGTGCCAGCTCACTAGACAGGGGGGCGAGCTACACCTTC.

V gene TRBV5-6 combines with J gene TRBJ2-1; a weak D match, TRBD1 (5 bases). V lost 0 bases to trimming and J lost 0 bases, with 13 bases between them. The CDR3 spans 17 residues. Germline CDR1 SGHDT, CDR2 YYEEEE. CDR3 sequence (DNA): TGTGCCAGCAGCTTGGTAAACAGGCTGAGCTCCTACAATGAGCAGTTCTTC. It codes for CASSLVNRLSSYNEQFF. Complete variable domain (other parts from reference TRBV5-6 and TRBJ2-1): DAGVTQSPTHLIKTRGQQVTLRCSPKSGHDTVSWYQQALGQGPQFIFQYYEEEERQRGNFPDRFSGHQFPNYSSELNVNALLLGDSALYLCASSLVNRLSSYNEQFFGPGTRLTVL.

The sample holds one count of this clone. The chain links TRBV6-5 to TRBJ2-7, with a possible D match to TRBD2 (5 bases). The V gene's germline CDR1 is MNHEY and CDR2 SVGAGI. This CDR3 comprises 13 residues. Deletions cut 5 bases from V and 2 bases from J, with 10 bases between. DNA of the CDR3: TGTGCCAGCAGTCCCTGGCGGGCCTACGAGCAGTACTTC. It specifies CASSPWRAYEQYF.